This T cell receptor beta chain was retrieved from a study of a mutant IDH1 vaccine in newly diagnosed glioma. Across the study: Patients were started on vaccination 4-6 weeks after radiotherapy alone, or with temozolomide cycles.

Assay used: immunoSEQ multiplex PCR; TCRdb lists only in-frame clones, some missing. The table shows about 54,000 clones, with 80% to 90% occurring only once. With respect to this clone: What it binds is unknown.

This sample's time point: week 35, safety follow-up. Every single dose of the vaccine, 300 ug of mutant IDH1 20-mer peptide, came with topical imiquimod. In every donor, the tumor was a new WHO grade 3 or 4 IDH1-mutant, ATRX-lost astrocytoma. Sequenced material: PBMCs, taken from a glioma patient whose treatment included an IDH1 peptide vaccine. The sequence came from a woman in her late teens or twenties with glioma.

The CDR3 sequence is CASSLAVPDYEQYF. The CDR3 DNA follows: TGTGCCAGCAGCTTAGCGGTCCCTGACTACGAGCAGTACTTC. The chain combines TRBV7-8 with TRBJ2-7; no reliable D call. V was clipped by 0 bases and J by 3 bases, with 9 bases between them. Germline-derived CDR1 and CDR2 are SGHVS and FQNEAQ. The CDR3 consists of 14 residues. Full variable domain (missing parts from reference TRBV7-8 and TRBJ2-7): GAGVSQSPRYKVAKRGQDVALRCDPISGHVSLFWYQQALGQGPEFLTYFQNEAQLDKSGLPSDRFFAERPEGSVSTLKIQRTQQEDSAVYLCASSLAVPDYEQYFGPGTRLTVT.